The 8 T cell receptor beta chains in this list originate from one sample, sequenced in a study of T cell changes during pregnancy in multiple sclerosis. Sequenced by immunoSEQ multiplex PCR; TCRdb stores in-frame clones only, minus some. The sample includes over 45,000 clones, approximately 90% of them seen just once. The specimen comprised peripheral blood, sampled in the first trimester of pregnancy. The source is a female donor with multiple sclerosis, enrolled in a pregnancy study.

This clone was seen only once. The gene calls are TRBV2 and TRBJ2-1; D call uncertain. V lost 3 bases, J lost 2 bases, and 5 bases lay in between. CDR1 and CDR2 (germline): SNHLY, FYNNEI. The CDR3 is 13 amino acids. The CDR3 sequence: CASSEETYNEQFF. The CDR3 bases are TGTGCCAGCAGTGAGGAGACCTACAATGAGCAGTTCTTC.

The CDR3 DNA sequence: TGTGCCAGCAGCCCCGGACTAGCGGGGGGAACAGATACGCAGTATTTT. Translating gives CASSPGLAGGTDTQYF. The chain joins TRBV7-9 to TRBJ2-3; 14 positions match TRBD2. The CDR3 runs to 16 residues. The germline V gene encodes CDR1 SEHNR and CDR2 FQNEAQ (reference sequence). V shed 5 bases, J shed 3 bases, and the junction held 4 bases outside the gene matches. Using reference TRBV7-9 and TRBJ2-3 for the parts outside the CDR3, the full variable domain is DTGVSQNPRHKITKRGQNVTFRCDPISEHNRLYWYRQTLGQGPEFLTYFQNEAQLEKSRLLSDRFSAERPKGSFSTLEIQRTEQGDSAMYLCASSPGLAGGTDTQYFGPGTRLTVL.

The chain recombines TRBV2 with TRBJ1-6; 7 bases are a match to TRBD1. Germline V gene data show CDR1 as SNHLY and CDR2 as FYNNEI. This CDR3 is 14 amino acids long. The junction had 7 bases not matched to a gene; V was cut back by 5 bases and J by 9 bases. The CDR3 protein is CASSPGGSGSPLHF. The CDR3 nucleotides read TGTGCCAGCAGTCCAGGGGGTAGCGGTTCACCCCTCCACTTT. Variable domain in full (rest from reference TRBV2 and TRBJ1-6): EPEVTQTPSHQVTQMGQEVILRCVPISNHLYFYWYRQILGQKVEFLVSFYNNEISEKSEIFDDQFSVERPDGSNFTLKIRSTKLEDSAMYFCASSPGGSGSPLHFGNGTRLTVT.

The chain employs TRBV4-1 and TRBJ2-7; weak D call: TRBD1 (6 bases). The CDR3 has 17 residues. The ends were cut back, 4 bases at V and 2 bases at J, with 21 bases in the middle. Germline V gives CDR1 MGHRA, CDR2 YSYEKL. The CDR3 region is CASSRYQQQGRPYEQYF. CDR3 DNA: TGCGCCAGCAGCCGATACCAACAACAGGGAAGGCCCTACGAGCAGTACTTC.

The sample holds a few counts of this clone. The chain carries TRBV5-4 and TRBJ2-7; possible D gene TRBD1, 6 bases. The germline gives CDR1 SGHNT, CDR2 YYREEE (reference sequence). With 3 bases removed from V and 5 bases from J, the gap between germline ends came to 21 bases. The CDR3 sequence is 16 residues long. DNA of the CDR3: TGTGCCAGCAGCTCCGCGACCAAAAGGACAGCCGACGAGCAGTACTTC. Translated, it gives CASSSATKRTADEQYF.

The genes are TRBV30 and TRBJ1-2, with 9 bases fitting TRBD1. The V gene's germline CDR1 is GTSNPN and CDR2 SVGIG (reference sequence). The CDR3 covers 13 residues. V gave up 2 bases and J gave up 8 bases; unmatched junction bases: 6. The CDR3 reads CAWSPTGGAGYTF. The DNA for the CDR3 is TGTGCCTGGAGTCCGACAGGGGGAGCAGGCTACACCTTC.

CDR3 loop: CASSVGPAGMWSPLHF. In DNA form, the CDR3 reads TGTGCCAGCAGCGTAGGGCCCGCGGGGATGTGGTCACCCCTCCACTTT. The V gene is TRBV9, the J gene TRBJ1-6; D unresolved. V lost 0 bases and J lost 10, with 17 bases in between. The germline V gene encodes CDR1 SGDLS and CDR2 YYNGEE. The CDR3 covers 16 residues.

The V gene is TRBV7-8, the J gene TRBJ1-2; maybe TRBD1 (5 bases). The CDR3 contains 16 residues. The V and J ends lost 10 bases and 5 bases respectively, with 26 bases between them. Germline V lookup: CDR1 SGHVS, CDR2 FQNEAQ. The CDR3 region has the DNA TGTGCCATCACCGATCTTCCATTCCCTACAGGATATGGCTACACCTTC. Amino acid sequence: CAITDLPFPTGYGYTF.